These 2 T cell receptor beta chains originate from one sample sequenced in a study of blood T cell repertoires in COVID-19. Here immunoSEQ multiplex PCR was the method, and the copy in TCRdb shows in-frame clones only, minus some. The repertoire consists of about 310,000 clones, with 85% to 90% occurring once and the leading ten covering 3.5% to 4.5%. The sample was PBMCs or T cells enriched from blood (not recorded which). Source of these receptors: a woman aged 18-29 years with acute COVID-19.

This clone turned up a few times. The rearrangement joins TRBV5-1 to TRBJ2-5, with 8 bases identical to TRBD2. Germline CDR1 and CDR2: SGHRS and YFSETQ. The CDR3 consists of 15 residues. V shed 2 bases, J shed 0 bases, and the junction held 3 bases outside the gene matches. In DNA form, the CDR3 reads TGCGCCAGCAGCTTAGCGGGAGTAAACCAAGAGACCCAGTACTTC. This translates into CASSLAGVNQETQYF. The whole variable domain, filled in from reference TRBV5-1 and TRBJ2-5, reads KAGVTQTPRYLIKTRGQQVTLSCSPISGHRSVSWYQQTPGQGLQFLFEYFSETQRNKGNFPGRFSGRQFSNSRSEMNVSTLELGDSALYLCASSLAGVNQETQYFGPGTRLLVL.

The chain recombines TRBV28 with TRBJ1-6; 11 bases are a match to TRBD1. V was clipped by 3 bases and J by 3 bases; unmatched bases: 13. CDR1 is MDHEN and CDR2 is SYDVKM in the germline V gene. CDR3 length: 20 residues. CDR3 sequence: CASSLDGGTGGLRYNSPLHF. The CDR3 nucleotides read TGTGCCAGCAGTTTGGATGGTGGGACAGGGGGTCTTCGCTATAATTCACCCCTCCACTTT.